Each of the 8 T cell receptor beta chains below was sequenced from the same sample in a study of identical twins. TCRdb re-called the 5' RACE reads with MiXCR, one entry per CDR3 protein. The sample includes roughly 1,500,000 distinct CDR3 sequences, around 29% of them seen just once. Input material: cord blood. The source is a newborn girl in good health.

This clonotype was observed a few times. This rearrangement joins TRBV9 to TRBJ2-7; possibly TRBD1 for D (6 bases). The ends were cut back, 5 bases at V and 3 bases at J, with 15 bases in the middle. Germline V lookup: CDR1 SGDLS, CDR2 YYNGEE. The CDR3 runs 14 residues. CDR3 nucleotides: TGTGCCAGCAGTAAAGACAGGTGGGTCTACGAGCAGTACTTC. Translating gives CASSKDRWVYEQYF.

V usage is TRBV12-3 or TRBV12-4 and J usage is TRBJ2-7, with 9 bases aligning to TRBD2. The ends lost 8 bases at V and 5 bases at J; junction bases unmatched: 13. This CDR3 spans 15 amino acids. The CDR3 region is CASRPPPGLAHEQYF. The CDR3 DNA follows: TGTGCCAGCCGCCCTCCTCCGGGACTAGCCCACGAGCAGTACTTC.

This clonotype was recorded only once. Germline and junction disagree at one end, which may indicate a read error. This rearrangement joins TRBV7-2 to TRBJ2-2, with a tentative D call TRBD2 (5 bases). The CDR3 runs to 14 residues. Germline CDR1 reads SGHTA; CDR2 reads FQGNSA. The CDR3 DNA follows: TGTGCTAGCAGCCCTTTTACTAGTCCCGGGGAGCTGTTTTTT. Protein product: CASSPFTSPGELFF.

This clonotype has more than one count but fewer than ten. The gene calls are TRBV20-1 and TRBJ2-3; D is undetermined. The CDR3 is 15 amino acids. Germline lookup yields CDR1 DFQATT and CDR2 SNEGSKA (reference sequence). Between the trimmed V and J ends, which lost 0 bases and 0 bases, there was a span of 10 bases. CDR3 sequence: CSAREWASSTDTQYF. In nucleotides, the CDR3 is TGCAGTGCTAGAGAGTGGGCCTCAAGCACAGATACGCAGTATTTT.

The rearrangement joins TRBV9 to TRBJ1-2; D is perhaps TRBD1 (6 bases). V was clipped by 7 bases and J by 6 bases, with 16 bases between them. This CDR3 is 13 amino acids long. CDR1 and CDR2 from the germline V gene are SGDLS and YYNGEE. CDR3 bases: TGTGCCAGCGGGCCCGGGGCAGGGGATGGCTACACCTTC. Protein sequence: CASGPGAGDGYTF.

This clonotype was detected only a few times. The chain is built from TRBV20-1 and TRBJ1-2; possible D gene TRBD1, 6 bases. The V end lost 6 bases, the J end lost 4 bases, and 18 bases lay between the germline ends. From germline, CDR1 is DFQATT and CDR2 SNEGSKA (reference sequence). The CDR3 is made up of 14 amino acids. The CDR3 bases are TGCAGTGCGCCCGGACAGAGTAGGACCTATGGCTACACCTTC. Its protein is CSAPGQSRTYGYTF.

In this sample, this clonotype turned up once. Germline and junction disagree at one end, which may indicate a read error. The genes are TRBV5-1 and TRBJ2-1, with 7 bases aligning to TRBD2. From germline, CDR1 is SGHRS and CDR2 YFSETQ. This CDR3 comprises 15 residues. CDR3 bases: TGCGCCGGCAGCTTGAGGACTAGCTCCTACAATGAGCAGTTCTTC. It encodes CAGSLRTSSYNEQFF.

This clonotype has at least ten counts. The chain uses TRBV9 and TRBJ2-5, with D hard to call. This CDR3 has 14 residues. V lost 0 bases, J lost 5 bases, and 11 bases lay in between. Germline loops: CDR1 SGDLS, CDR2 YYNGEE. The CDR3 sequence: CASSVGRSSETQYF. Written as DNA, the CDR3 is TGTGCCAGCAGCGTAGGAAGGTCATCGGAGACCCAGTACTTC.